A single sample gave rise to the 13 T cell receptor beta chains below, sequenced in a study of T cell changes during pregnancy in multiple sclerosis. Clones were sequenced by immunoSEQ multiplex PCR, and TCRdb holds only the in-frame ones, with some missing. The table records around 35,000 clones, 85% to 95% of them present only once. Sequences were derived from CD4+ T cells from peripheral blood mononuclear cells, sampled in the second trimester of pregnancy. These receptors all stem from a female donor with multiple sclerosis, enrolled in a pregnancy study.

The genes are TRBV5-1 and TRBJ1-3; D is unclear. V gave up 0 bases and J gave up 0 bases, with 7 bases separating them. The CDR3 runs to 15 residues. The germline CDR1 and CDR2 sequences are SGHRS and YFSETQ. The CDR3 DNA follows: TGCGCCAGCAGCTTGGACGGGGACTCTGGAAACACCATATATTTT. Translating it yields CASSLDGDSGNTIYF.

This sequence joins TRBV19 and TRBJ1-2; 8 nucleotides line up with TRBD1. Unmatched junction bases numbered 7, after V lost 5 bases and J lost 8 bases. Germline V gene sequence: CDR1 LNHDA, CDR2 SQIVND (reference sequence). The CDR3 extends over 13 amino acids. CDR3 sequence reads: CASSGQGISGYTF. The DNA for the CDR3 is TGTGCCAGTAGTGGACAGGGAATTAGCGGCTACACCTTC.

A few counts support this clone. V and J are TRBV2 and TRBJ1-4; 11 bases agree with TRBD1. Losses at the gene ends were 7 bases for V and 5 bases for J; bases not matched to a gene: 9. The CDR3 covers 16 residues. The germline CDR1 and CDR2 sequences are SNHLY and FYNNEI. CDR3 DNA sequence: TGTGCCAGCAATCCGGGACAGGGGGTGCGGAATGAAAAACTGTTTTTT. It translates to CASNPGQGVRNEKLFF.

This chain links TRBV11-2 with TRBJ2-3, with D possibly TRBD2 on 5 matching bases. Trimming shortened V by 3 bases and J by 2 bases, and 9 bases separated the two germline ends. The CDR3 covers 14 residues. CDR1 is SGHAT, CDR2 FQNNGV, per germline. CDR3 protein: CASSFQAVTDTQYF. In DNA form, the CDR3 reads TGTGCCAGCAGCTTCCAAGCGGTCACAGATACGCAGTATTTT.

The chain couples TRBV11-3 to TRBJ2-3, with 9 bases that match TRBD1. V was clipped by 5 bases and J by 4 bases; unmatched bases: 4. This CDR3 contains 14 residues. Germline V gene sequence: CDR1 SGHNT, CDR2 YENEEA. The CDR3 DNA reads TGTGCCAGCAGCGACGGACAGGGGTCAGATACGCAGTATTTT. Protein product: CASSDGQGSDTQYF.

This sequence joins TRBV5-5 and TRBJ1-2; weak D call: TRBD1 (6 bases). Germline V lookup: CDR1 SGHKS, CDR2 YYEKEE (reference sequence). The CDR3 sequence is 15 residues long. V lost 5 bases to trimming and J lost 1 base, with 15 bases between them. The CDR3 DNA reads as TGTGCCAGCAGACATACAGGGCCGGTTAACTATGGCTACACCTTC. Translation gives CASRHTGPVNYGYTF.

The CDR3 spells CASSPSQGMAGANVLTF. CDR3 DNA sequence: TGTGCCAGCTCACCTTCACAGGGAATGGCTGGGGCCAACGTCCTGACTTTC. V is TRBV18 and J is TRBJ2-6, with a weak D call TRBD1 (6 bases). Trimming cost V 3 bases and J 2 bases, with 14 bases left between them. Germline V CDR1 and CDR2: KGHSH, LQKENI. The CDR3 covers 17 residues.

The count of this clone is one. The chain joins TRBV30 to TRBJ1-5; D remains ambiguous. The CDR3 length is 14 residues. The germline CDR1 and CDR2 sequences are GTSNPN and SVGIG (reference sequence). Trimming took 0 bases from V and 4 from J, leaving 10 bases between them. The chain's CDR3 is CAWSVLRRNQPQHF. DNA for the CDR3: TGTGCCTGGAGTGTATTGAGGAGGAATCAGCCCCAGCATTTT.

The chain has TRBV4-3 and TRBJ2-1; 13 bases match TRBD2. Unmatched junction bases numbered 8, after V lost 4 bases and J lost 2 bases. This CDR3 spans 18 amino acids. Germline V gene data show CDR1 as LGHNA and CDR2 as YSLEER. The CDR3 spells CASSRLAGGRRAYNEQFF. The CDR3 DNA is TGCGCCAGCAGCCGACTAGCGGGGGGTCGGCGCGCCTACAATGAGCAGTTCTTC.

The chain couples TRBV28 to TRBJ2-7; maybe TRBD1 (6 bases). CDR3 size: 12 residues. V lost 3 bases to trimming and J lost 4 bases, with 7 bases between them. Germline V gene sequence: CDR1 MDHEN, CDR2 SYDVKM. The CDR3 protein is CASSFDRYEQYF. In nucleotides, the CDR3 is TGTGCCAGCAGTTTTGACAGGTACGAGCAGTACTTC.

V is TRBV5-8 and J is TRBJ2-3; D is perhaps TRBD2 (7 bases). This CDR3 spans 16 amino acids. Germline V lookup: CDR1 SGHTS, CDR2 YDEGEE. Trimming shortened V by 4 bases and J by 4 bases, and 19 bases separated the two germline ends. The CDR3 loop reads CASSGGRASGPDTQYF. CDR3 nucleotides: TGTGCCAGCAGCGGGGGCCGGGCTAGCGGACCAGATACGCAGTATTTT.

The CDR3 spells CASSWKLGGTGELFF. The CDR3 nucleotides are TGTGCCAGCAGCTGGAAGCTAGGGGGCACCGGGGAGCTGTTTTTT. The rearrangement links TRBV7-8 to TRBJ2-2; D possibly corresponds to TRBD1 (6 bases). Germline assignment: CDR1 SGHVS and CDR2 FQNEAQ. The CDR3 loop spans 15 amino acids. V lost 4 bases to trimming and J lost 4 bases, with 13 bases between them. Combining the CDR3 with reference TRBV7-8 and TRBJ2-2 gives the whole variable domain GAGVSQSPRYKVAKRGQDVALRCDPISGHVSLFWYQQALGQGPEFLTYFQNEAQLDKSGLPSDRFFAERPEGSVSTLKIQRTQQEDSAVYLCASSWKLGGTGELFFGEGSRLTVL.

The J gene is TRBJ1-3, the V gene TRBV10-3; D uncertain. Germline V gene data show CDR1 as ENHRY and CDR2 as SYGVKD. V was clipped by 8 bases and J by 0 bases, with 14 bases between them. This CDR3 spans 15 amino acids. DNA of the CDR3: TGTGCCATCGGTGGAGGGTCCCTCTCTGGAAACACCATATATTTT. Translating gives CAIGGGSLSGNTIYF.